These 4 T cell receptor beta chains came from one sample sequenced in a study of PD-1 blockade in classical Hodgkin lymphoma. Every patient had relapsed following autologous stem cell transplantation, and cohorts differed in brentuximab vedotin exposure. Generated by immunoSEQ multiplex PCR, the TCRdb table keeps only in-frame clones and is missing some. The sample gives about 76,000 clones, roughly nine tenths of which show up once; approximately 22% is in the top ten. The source material was peripheral blood mononuclear cells (PBMCs), sampled at baseline. The receptors shown here come from a human donor with classical Hodgkin lymphoma.

This chain links TRBV27 with TRBJ1-5, with TRBD1 matching 7 bases. Per the germline V gene, CDR1 is MNHEY and CDR2 is SMNVEV (reference sequence). The trim removed 5 bases at V and 0 bases at J, leaving 16 bases unmatched. The CDR3 extends over 19 amino acids. The CDR3 DNA is TGTGCCAGCAGTCCGACCGGGACAGTCAACCCGTATAGCAATCAGCCCCAGCATTTT. Its translation is CASSPTGTVNPYSNQPQHF.

The J gene is TRBJ2-7, the V gene TRBV5-1, with D perhaps TRBD1 (6 bases). Trimming took off 0 bases at V and 0 bases at J, with 10 bases between the two ends. This CDR3 has 15 residues. Germline CDR1 SGHRS, CDR2 YFSETQ. CDR3 in amino acids: CASSLDWTDSYEQYF. The CDR3 DNA reads TGCGCCAGCAGCTTGGATTGGACAGACTCCTACGAGCAGTACTTC.

V is TRBV5-6 and J is TRBJ2-7; D not resolved. The germline V and J ends were trimmed by 2 bases and 2 bases, with 8 bases remaining between them. The CDR3 loop spans 13 amino acids. Looked up from germline, CDR1 is SGHDT and CDR2 is YYEEEE. The CDR3 region is CASSFQRAYEQYF. CDR3 bases: TGTGCCAGCAGCTTTCAGAGAGCCTACGAGCAGTACTTC.

Only a few counts were recorded for this clone. In DNA form, the CDR3 reads TGCGCCAGCAGCTTGGAACAGGCGTCCTACAATGAGCAGTTCTTC. This sequence encodes CASSLEQASYNEQFF. The V and J genes are TRBV5-1 and TRBJ2-1; a possible D gene is TRBD1 (5 bases). Germline V gives CDR1 SGHRS, CDR2 YFSETQ. The CDR3 sequence is 15 residues long. Trimming removed 0 bases at V and 1 base at J, with 8 bases between. Full variable domain (remainder filled in from reference TRBV5-1 and TRBJ2-1): KAGVTQTPRYLIKTRGQQVTLSCSPISGHRSVSWYQQTPGQGLQFLFEYFSETQRNKGNFPGRFSGRQFSNSRSEMNVSTLELGDSALYLCASSLEQASYNEQFFGPGTRLTVL.